Listed below are T cell receptor beta chains from one sample, sequenced in a study of blood T cell repertoires in COVID-19. Assay: immunoSEQ multiplex PCR; the TCRdb copy retains only in-frame clones and omits some. Of 73,000 or so clones in the sample, around 70% are singletons; the top ten hold less than 25%. The sequenced sample consisted of peripheral blood. These receptors were collected from a man aged 55 to 70 with acute or convalescent COVID-19. CDR3s include the opening cysteine and the closing phenylalanine or tryptophan. The D gene is left open where the match is weak. The listing skips clone size in some rows; elsewhere it reads once, few, many or a size class.

TRBV28	.	few	TRBJ2-7	TGTGCCAGCAGCCTCGGACTCGCCAACTACGAGCAGTACTTC	CASSLGLANYEQYF
TRBV7-2	.	.	TRBJ2-5	TGTGCCAGCAGCCTCCAGGCGGGGACCCAAGAGACCCAGTACTTC	CASSLQAGTQETQYF
TRBV12-5	.	.	TRBJ2-1	TGTGCTAGTGGTTTGGCAAACAGTAATGAGCAGTTCTTC	CASGLANSNEQFF
TRBV9	.	once	TRBJ1-4	TGTGCCAGCAGCGTAAGGGAGGGGACGTTGGAAAAACTGTTTTTT	CASSVREGTLEKLFF
TRBV2	.	few	TRBJ2-7	TGTGCCAGCAGGGTCGAAGTAGCAGACGGATCCTACGAGCAGTACTTC	CASRVEVADGSYEQYF
TRBV5-5	.	.	TRBJ2-7	TGTGCCAGCAGCTTGGCCACGGCCTACGAGCAGTACTTC	CASSLATAYEQYF
TRBV5-1	TRBD2	.	TRBJ2-3	TGCGCCAGCAGCTTGGCACTAGCGGGGGGGCCACTGGATACGCAGTATTTT	CASSLALAGGPLDTQYF
TRBV5-1	TRBD2	.	TRBJ2-3	TGCGCCAGCAGCTTGGGTAGCGGGAGGGCACATACGCAGTATTTT	CASSLGSGRAHTQYF
TRBV10-3	.	.	TRBJ1-5	TGTGCCACCACGGAGGATAGCAATCAGCCCCAGCATTTT	CATTEDSNQPQHF
TRBV6-2/TRBV6-3	TRBD1	.	TRBJ2-3	TGTGCCAGCAGTTTGACCCCGGGACAGGGCCGAGATACGCAGTATTTT	CASSLTPGQGRDTQYF
TRBV24-1	TRBD1	.	TRBJ1-1	TGTGCCACCAGTAGAGCAGGGGGCACTGAAGCTTTCTTT	CATSRAGGTEAFF
TRBV5-4	TRBD1	.	TRBJ2-2	TGTGCCAGCAGCTCTGGACAGGGGAGAGGGACCGGGGAGCTGTTTTTT	CASSSGQGRGTGELFF
TRBV10-3	.	.	TRBJ2-3	TGTGCCATCAGTGATATAGACAGGACTAGCACAGATACGCAGTATTTT	CAISDIDRTSTDTQYF
TRBV19	.	few	TRBJ1-5	TGTGCCAGTAGTAGGACAGATAGCAATCAGCCCCAGCATTTT	CASSRTDSNQPQHF
TRBV4-2	TRBD2	once	TRBJ2-7	TGTGCCAGCAGCCAAGTGCAGCGGGAGGTCTCCTACGAGCAGTACTTC	CASSQVQREVSYEQYF
TRBV7-8	.	few	TRBJ1-2	TGTGCCAGCAGCTTAGGGTCCCTTAGAAGCTACACCTTC	CASSLGSLRSYTF
TRBV28	TRBD1	many	TRBJ2-7	TGTGCCAGCAGTTTAATAGGGACAGCCCCCTCCTACGAGCAGTACTTC	CASSLIGTAPSYEQYF
TRBV25-1	TRBD1	.	TRBJ2-7	TGTGCCAGCAGGAGCCGCTTGGGGCAGGGGGCCGGCGAGCAGTACTTC	CASRSRLGQGAGEQYF
TRBV5-8	TRBD1	.	TRBJ2-5	TGTGCCAGCAGCTGGTCACCGGGACAGGGGAAGCAAGAGACCCAGTACTTC	CASSWSPGQGKQETQYF
TRBV6-5	.	.	TRBJ1-6	TGTGCCAGCAGACCTAATACTAATTCACCCCTCCACTTT	CASRPNTNSPLHF
TRBV11-3	.	few	TRBJ2-1	TGTGCCAGCAGCACAGGGTATAACAATGAGCAGTTCTTC	CASSTGYNNEQFF
TRBV23-1	.	few	TRBJ2-5	TGCGCCAGCAGTCAATCCGAAACAGGGTACCAAGAGACCCAGTACTTC	CASSQSETGYQETQYF
TRBV5-1	.	.	TRBJ1-5	TGCGCCAGCAGCGCGAGTAGCAATCAGCCCCAGCATTTT	CASSASSNQPQHF
TRBV2	TRBD1	.	TRBJ1-2	TGTGCCAGCAGGACAGGGGGAGGGGTATATGGCTACACCTTC	CASRTGGGVYGYTF
TRBV27	TRBD1	.	TRBJ2-2	TGTGCCAGCAGTTCAAGACTGTTAGGACAGGGAAAGGGGGACACCGGGGAGCTGTTTTTT	CASSSRLLGQGKGDTGELFF
TRBV14	.	.	TRBJ1-4	TGTGCCAGCAGCCAAGCCGTGAATGAAAAACTGTTTTTT	CASSQAVNEKLFF
TRBV3-1/TRBV3-2	.	.	TRBJ2-1	TGTGCCAGCAGCCAAGGTCGACAGGACAATGAGCAGTTCTTC	CASSQGRQDNEQFF
TRBV20-1	.	once	TRBJ2-7	TGCAGTGCTAGTCGCACCTACTACGAGCAGTACTTC	CSASRTYYEQYF
TRBV6-1	.	.	TRBJ2-1	TGTGCCAGCAGTGACGACAGAAGCTCCTACAATGAGCAGTTCTTC	CASSDDRSSYNEQFF
TRBV11-3	.	many	TRBJ2-1	TGTGCCAGCAGCACCTTGGGGGCGGGAGTATCCTACAATGAGCAGTTCTTC	CASSTLGAGVSYNEQFF
TRBV10-3	TRBD2	.	TRBJ2-1	TGTGCCATCAGTGAGTCGAGTTTCAGCGGGGTCAGGAATGAGCAGTTCTTC	CAISESSFSGVRNEQFF
TRBV19	TRBD1	.	TRBJ1-4	TGTGCCAGTAGGGGGGACAGGGGGCGAGAAAAACTGTTTTTT	CASRGDRGREKLFF
TRBV5-1	TRBD1	.	TRBJ2-5	TGCGCCAGCAGCGACAGGGACCAAGAGACCCAGTACTTC	CASSDRDQETQYF
TRBV27	TRBD1	.	TRBJ2-3	TGTGCCAGCAGTTTGTCTCAGGGGGCGTTCACAGATACGCAGTATTTT	CASSLSQGAFTDTQYF
TRBV2	TRBD2	.	TRBJ2-1	TGTGCCAGCGGGAGCGGGGGGCGCAATGAGCAGTTCTTC	CASGSGGRNEQFF
TRBV30	TRBD2	.	TRBJ2-5	TGTGCCTGGAGTCCCACTAGCGGGGGATTGATTAAGACCCAGTACTTC	CAWSPTSGGLIKTQYF
TRBV10-3	.	few	TRBJ2-5	TGTGCCATCACCGGAGAAAACCAAGAGACCCAGTACTTC	CAITGENQETQYF
TRBV5-1	TRBD2	few	TRBJ2-1	TGCGCCAGCAGCTTGTGGGCTAGCGGGAGTTTCGACAATGAGCAGTTCTTC	CASSLWASGSFDNEQFF
TRBV30	.	.	TRBJ1-5	TGTGCCTGGAGTGTGCAGGGCGGTCAGCCCCAGCATTTT	CAWSVQGGQPQHF
TRBV9	.	.	TRBJ1-5	TGTGCCAGCAGCGTAAAGGAGCGGGAGGGTTCCCCCGGTCAGCCCCAGCATTTT	CASSVKEREGSPGQPQHF
TRBV5-1	.	.	TRBJ2-3	TGCGCCAGCAGCTTGGAAGGGGCAGACAAAGATACGCAGTATTTT	CASSLEGADKDTQYF
TRBV19	.	few	TRBJ1-1	TGTGCCAGTACTAGACAGCTTAACACTGAAGCTTTCTTT	CASTRQLNTEAFF
TRBV28	.	few	TRBJ2-1	TGTGCCAGCAGTTTGCCCCAGGGGAGAAGGAATGAGCAGTTCTTC	CASSLPQGRRNEQFF
TRBV5-1	TRBD2	once	TRBJ2-1	TGCGCCAGCAGCCCCCCCCTGGGGGGGGAGTTCTTC	CASSPPLGGEFF
TRBV21-1	.	.	TRBJ2-7	TGTGCCAGGAGATCTTATAGCAGGGGTAAGGACGAGCAGTACTTC	CARRSYSRGKDEQYF
TRBV5-1	.	.	TRBJ2-5	TGCGCCAGCAGCTCGGGGGACAGCCAAGAGACCCAGTACTTC	CASSSGDSQETQYF
TRBV3-1/TRBV3-2	.	few	TRBJ2-2	TGTGCCAGCAGCCAAATGGGGCCCGGGGAGCTGTTTTTT	CASSQMGPGELFF
TRBV7-6	TRBD1	.	TRBJ2-5	TGTGCCAGCAGGGGGACAGGACAAGAGACCCAGTACTTC	CASRGTGQETQYF
TRBV30	TRBD1	.	TRBJ1-5	TGTGCCTGGGATACAGGGGTAGGACAGCCCCAGCATTTT	CAWDTGVGQPQHF
TRBV11-3	.	.	TRBJ2-3	TGTGCCAGCAGCCCTGCCGGGACTAGCACAGATACGCAGTATTTT	CASSPAGTSTDTQYF
TRBV27	.	.	TRBJ1-2	TGTGCCAGCAGAAAACAGGGTGGGAGCTATGGCTACACCTTC	CASRKQGGSYGYTF
TRBV9	TRBD2	.	TRBJ2-3	TGTGCCAGCAGCGTAAGCGGGGCAAGCACAGATACGCAGTATTTT	CASSVSGASTDTQYF
TRBV5-1	.	.	TRBJ1-1	TGCGCCAGCAGCTCCGGAGGGGGGGAGAATGAAGCTTTCTTT	CASSSGGGENEAFF
TRBV7-3	.	.	TRBJ2-7	TGTGCCAGCAGCTTAAGGGGACTCTCCTACGAGCAGTACTTC	CASSLRGLSYEQYF
TRBV5-1	.	.	TRBJ1-2	TGCGCCAGCAGCCTAGGGGAAGACTACACCTTC	CASSLGEDYTF